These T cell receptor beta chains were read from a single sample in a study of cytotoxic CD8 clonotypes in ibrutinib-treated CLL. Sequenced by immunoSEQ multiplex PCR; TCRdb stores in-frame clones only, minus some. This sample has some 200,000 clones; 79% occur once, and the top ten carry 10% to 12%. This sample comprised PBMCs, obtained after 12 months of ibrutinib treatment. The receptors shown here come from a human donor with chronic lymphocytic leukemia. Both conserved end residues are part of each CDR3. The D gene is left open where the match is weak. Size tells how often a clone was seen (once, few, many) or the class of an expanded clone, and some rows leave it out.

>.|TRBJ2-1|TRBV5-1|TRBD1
CASYRGMGVHEQFF
TGCGCCAGTTACAGGGGCATGGGTGTGCATGAGCAGTTCTTC
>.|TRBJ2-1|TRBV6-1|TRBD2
CASSDQLAGDLGSEQFF
TGTGCCAGCAGTGACCAACTAGCGGGAGACCTAGGTAGTGAGCAGTTCTTC
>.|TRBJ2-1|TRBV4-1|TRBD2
CASSQDRETSGYNEQFF
TGCGCCAGCAGCCAAGATCGGGAGACTAGCGGCTACAATGAGCAGTTCTTC
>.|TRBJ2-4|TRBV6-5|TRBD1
CASRRTGLAKNIQYF
TGTGCCAGCAGACGGACAGGCCTAGCCAAAAACATTCAGTACTTC
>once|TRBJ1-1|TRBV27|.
CASSPLVGGGTEAFF
TGTGCCAGCAGTCCCCTCGTTGGGGGCGGAACTGAAGCTTTCTTT
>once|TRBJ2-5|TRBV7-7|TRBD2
CASSLSGVETQYF
TGTGCTAGCAGCCTTAGCGGGGTTGAGACCCAGTACTTC
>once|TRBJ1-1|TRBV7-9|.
CASSLDTANTEAFF
TGTGCCAGCAGCTTGGATACAGCGAACACTGAAGCTTTCTTT
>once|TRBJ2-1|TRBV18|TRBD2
CASSARDSGGYNEQFF
TGTGCCAGCTCAGCGAGGGATAGCGGGGGATACAATGAGCAGTTCTTC
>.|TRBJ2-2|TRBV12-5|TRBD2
CASGLWPSGSNTGELFF
TGTGCTAGTGGTTTGTGGCCTAGCGGATCGAACACCGGGGAGCTGTTTTTT
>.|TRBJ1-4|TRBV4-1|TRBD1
CASSLYRDRAGEKLFF
TGCGCCAGCAGCCTCTACCGGGACAGGGCTGGTGAAAAACTGTTTTTT
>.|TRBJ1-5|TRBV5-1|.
CASSLFAGEGQPQHF
TGCGCCAGCAGCTTGTTCGCGGGGGAAGGGCAGCCCCAGCATTTT
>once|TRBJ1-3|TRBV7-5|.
CARSLGGNTIYF
TGTGCCAGAAGCTTGGGTGGAAACACCATATATTTT
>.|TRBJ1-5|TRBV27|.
CASSLSGHNQPQHF
TGTGCCAGCAGTTTATCAGGGCACAATCAGCCCCAGCATTTT
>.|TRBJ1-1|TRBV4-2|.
CASSQDDPTPAFF
TGTGCCAGCAGCCAAGATGACCCCACCCCTGCTTTCTTT
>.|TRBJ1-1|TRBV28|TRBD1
CATYFQGANTEAFF
TGTGCCACCTACTTCCAGGGGGCTAACACTGAAGCTTTCTTT
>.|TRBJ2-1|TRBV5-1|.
CASSLEEGNEQFF
TGCGCCAGCAGCTTGGAGGAAGGTAATGAGCAGTTCTTC
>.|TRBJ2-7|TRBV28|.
CASSQQGSWEQYF
TGTGCCAGCAGCCAACAGGGCTCGTGGGAGCAGTACTTC
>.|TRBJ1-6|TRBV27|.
CASSMTGDSPLHF
TGTGCCAGCAGTATGACCGGGGATTCACCCCTCCACTTT
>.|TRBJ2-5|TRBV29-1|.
CSVPGRLPREDQETQYF
TGCAGCGTCCCTGGGAGACTCCCCCGAGAAGATCAAGAGACCCAGTACTTC
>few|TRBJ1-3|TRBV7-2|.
CASSLGPGNTIYF
TGTGCCAGCAGCTTAGGCCCAGGGAACACCATATATTTT
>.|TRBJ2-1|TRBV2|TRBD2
CASSERLAGEYEQFF
TGTGCCAGCAGTGAAAGACTAGCGGGAGAGTATGAGCAGTTCTTC
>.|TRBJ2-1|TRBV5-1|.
CASSLGLAHNEQFF
TGCGCCAGCAGCTTGGGGCTAGCCCACAATGAGCAGTTCTTC
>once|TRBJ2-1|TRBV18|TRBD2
CASSPARTSVYNEQFF
TGTGCCAGCTCACCAGCCCGGACTAGCGTATACAATGAGCAGTTCTTC
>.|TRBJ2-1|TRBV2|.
CASRLGQGINEQFF
TGTGCCAGCAGGTTGGGGCAGGGTATTAATGAGCAGTTCTTC
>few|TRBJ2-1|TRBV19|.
CASSIAIAPYNEQFF
TGTGCCAGTAGTATTGCCATCGCCCCTTACAATGAGCAGTTCTTC
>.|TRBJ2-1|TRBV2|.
CASSEEGDSYNEQFF
TGTGCCAGCAGTGAAGAGGGGGACTCCTACAATGAGCAGTTCTTC
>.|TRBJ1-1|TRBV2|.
CASRAGSGTEAFF
TGTGCCAGCAGAGCAGGGTCGGGCACTGAAGCTTTCTTT
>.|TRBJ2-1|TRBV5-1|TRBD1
CASSSLQGPTEQFF
TGCGCCAGCAGCTCACTACAGGGGCCTACTGAGCAGTTCTTC
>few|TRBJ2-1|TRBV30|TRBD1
CAWSRIPGQGADEQFF
TGTGCCTGGAGTCGAATTCCGGGACAGGGGGCGGATGAGCAGTTCTTC
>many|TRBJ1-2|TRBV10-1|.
CASSEDSNYGYTF
TGCGCCAGCAGTGAGGACAGTAACTATGGCTACACCTTC
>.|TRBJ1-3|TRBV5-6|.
CASSLVRSRTSGNTIYF
TGTGCCAGCAGCTTGGTTCGTTCGAGAACTTCTGGAAACACCATATATTTT
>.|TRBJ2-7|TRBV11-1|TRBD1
CASSQATGESYEQYF
TGTGCCAGCAGCCAAGCGACAGGGGAATCCTACGAGCAGTACTTC
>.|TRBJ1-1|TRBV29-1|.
CSVPKARLNQGEAFF
TGCAGCGTTCCAAAGGCCCGCCTAAACCAGGGAGAAGCTTTCTTT
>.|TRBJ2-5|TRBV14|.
CASSQGLGSWETQYF
TGTGCCAGCAGCCAAGGTCTGGGGAGTTGGGAGACCCAGTACTTC
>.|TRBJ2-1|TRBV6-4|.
CASSVTPGLYEQFF
TGTGCCAGCAGTGTTACCCCGGGACTTTATGAGCAGTTCTTC
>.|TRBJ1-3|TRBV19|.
CASSPTTSTVYSGNTIYF
TGTGCCAGTAGTCCAACTACATCGACAGTCTACTCTGGAAACACCATATATTTT
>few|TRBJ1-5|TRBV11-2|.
CASSPQGNQPQHF
TGTGCCAGCAGCCCGCAGGGGAATCAGCCCCAGCATTTT
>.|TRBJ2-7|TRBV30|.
CAWNTDSYEQYF
TGTGCCTGGAATACGGATTCATACGAGCAGTACTTC
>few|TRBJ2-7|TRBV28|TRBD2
CASRVAGGPHEQYF
TGTGCCAGCAGAGTAGCGGGAGGCCCCCACGAGCAGTACTTC
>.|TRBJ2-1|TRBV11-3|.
CASSSRQGYNEQFF
TGTGCCAGCAGCTCCCGTCAGGGTTACAATGAGCAGTTCTTC
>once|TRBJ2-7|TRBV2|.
CADRDVSSYEQYF
TGTGCCGACCGGGACGTAAGCTCCTACGAGCAGTACTTC
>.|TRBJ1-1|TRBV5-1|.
CASSLPQAPNTEAFF
TGCGCCAGCAGCTTGCCACAGGCCCCGAACACTGAAGCTTTCTTT
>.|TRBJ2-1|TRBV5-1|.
CASSLFGSSYNEQFF
TGCGCCAGCAGCTTGTTTGGGAGCTCCTACAATGAGCAGTTCTTC
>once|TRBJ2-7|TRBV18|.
CASSPPGTPRDLRNLYHEQYF
TGTGCCAGCTCACCCCCCGGGACACCCCGGGACCTTCGTAACCTCTACCACGAGCAGTACTTC
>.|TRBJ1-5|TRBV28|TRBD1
CASRSRTGLYPQHF
TGTGCCAGCAGGTCCCGGACAGGCTTGTATCCCCAGCATTTT